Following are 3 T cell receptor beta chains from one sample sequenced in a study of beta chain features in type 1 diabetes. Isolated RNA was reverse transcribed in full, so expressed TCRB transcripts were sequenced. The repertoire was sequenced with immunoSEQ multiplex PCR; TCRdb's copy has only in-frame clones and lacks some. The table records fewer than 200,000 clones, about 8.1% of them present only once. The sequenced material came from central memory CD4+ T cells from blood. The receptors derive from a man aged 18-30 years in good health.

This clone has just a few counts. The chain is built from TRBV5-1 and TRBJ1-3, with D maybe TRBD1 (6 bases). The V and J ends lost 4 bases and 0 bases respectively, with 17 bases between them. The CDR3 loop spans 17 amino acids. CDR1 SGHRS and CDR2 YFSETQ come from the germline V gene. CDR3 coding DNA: TGCGCCAGCAGCCCGGAGGCAGGGGCCACCTCTGGAAACACCATATATTTT. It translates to CASSPEAGATSGNTIYF.

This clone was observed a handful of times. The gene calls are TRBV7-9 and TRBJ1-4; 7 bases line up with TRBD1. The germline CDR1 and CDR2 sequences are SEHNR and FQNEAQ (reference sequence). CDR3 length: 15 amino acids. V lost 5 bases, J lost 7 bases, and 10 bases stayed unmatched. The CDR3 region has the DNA TGTGCCAGCAGCGCCCAGGGACAGCCCCTTGAAAAACTGTTTTTT. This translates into CASSAQGQPLEKLFF.

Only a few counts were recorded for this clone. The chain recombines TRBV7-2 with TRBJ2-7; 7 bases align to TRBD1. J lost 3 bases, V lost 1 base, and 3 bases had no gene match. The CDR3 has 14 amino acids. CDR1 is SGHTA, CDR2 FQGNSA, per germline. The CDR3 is CASSLVGQYYEQYF. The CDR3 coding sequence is TGTGCCAGCAGCTTAGTGGGACAGTACTACGAGCAGTACTTC.